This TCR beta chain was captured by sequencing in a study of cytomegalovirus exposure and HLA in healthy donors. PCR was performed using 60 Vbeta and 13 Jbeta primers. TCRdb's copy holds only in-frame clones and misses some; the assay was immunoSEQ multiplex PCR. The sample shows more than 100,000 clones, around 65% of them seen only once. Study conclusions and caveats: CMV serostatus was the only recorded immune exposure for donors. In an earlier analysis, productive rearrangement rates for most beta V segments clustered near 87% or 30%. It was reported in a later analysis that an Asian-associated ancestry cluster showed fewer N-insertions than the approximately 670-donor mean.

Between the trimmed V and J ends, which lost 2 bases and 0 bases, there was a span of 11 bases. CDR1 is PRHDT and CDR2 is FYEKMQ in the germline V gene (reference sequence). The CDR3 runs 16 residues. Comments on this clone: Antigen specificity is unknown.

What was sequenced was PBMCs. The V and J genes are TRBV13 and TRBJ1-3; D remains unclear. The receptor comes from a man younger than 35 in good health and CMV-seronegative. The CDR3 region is CASSLRSSGSGNTIYF. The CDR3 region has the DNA TGTGCCAGCAGCTTAAGGTCGTCAGGCTCTGGAAACACCATATATTTT.